This TCR beta chain was sequenced for a study of T cell clusters in autoimmune cytopenias. Measured by frequency, this clonotype is medium-sized (0.01 to 0.1%). TRB was amplified from roughly 250 ng of peripheral blood genomic DNA per sample. TRB rearrangements were amplified by touch-down multiplex PCR with mixed TRB-A/B primers. TCRdb re-called the multiplex PCR reads; one entry per CDR3 protein, DNA not given. This table lists 4,500 to 7,000 distinct CDR3 sequences. Looked up from germline, CDR1 is MNHEY and CDR2 is SVGAGI. The CDR3 spans 12 residues. These data were also reused for a study on T cell repertoires in aging, cancer and after chemotherapy.

The clonotype was recovered from a human donor in good health. The source material was peripheral blood. This chain connects TRBV6-5 to TRBJ2-7; TCRdb outputs TRBD1, but without DNA this stays unchecked. The chain's CDR3 is CASRGGTYEQYF.